A selection of T cell receptor beta chains follows, all from one sample in a study of metastatic and nonmetastatic thyroid tumors. TCRdb redid the clone calls on the PCR reads using MiXCR. The data contain 20,000 to 30,000 clones, around a fifth of them singletons. Material: blood. The receptors derive from a male donor with papillary thyroid cancer or a benign thyroid nodule (not recorded which). Some clones in this sample may be carry-over from other donors' samples. Each CDR3 is given with its conserved first and last residue. A D gene is named only where the DNA matches it firmly. Expanded clones get a size class; other rows say once, few or many, or leave the size out.

TRBV5-1	TRBJ1-1	-	TRBD1	TGCGCCAGCAGCCCCACAGGGGGCGAAGCTTTCTTT	CASSPTGGEAFF
TRBV27	TRBJ2-4	many	TRBD2	TGTGCCAGACGGGGGACTCCGGGACTAGCGGGAGTCAAAAACATTCAGTACTTC	CARRGTPGLAGVKNIQYF
TRBV30	TRBJ2-2	many	-	TGTGCCTGGAGTGTACCCGGGGAGCTGTTTTTT	CAWSVPGELFF
TRBV2	TRBJ2-7	many	TRBD1	TGTGCCAGCAGTGTCTCGGGGACAGGGAGGAACGAGCAGTACTTC	CASSVSGTGRNEQYF
TRBV11-3	TRBJ1-1	-	-	TGTGCCAGCAGCTTCGGGAAAGGAGCTGAAGCTTTCTTT	CASSFGKGAEAFF
TRBV7-3	TRBJ2-3	-	-	TGTGACAGCGCCCTGATCCGGAGGGATACGCAGTATTTT	CDSALIRRDTQYF
TRBV6-6	TRBJ1-1	-	-	TGTGCCAGCAGTTACTCGACAGTCTCCCCTGAAGCTTTCTTT	CASSYSTVSPEAFF
TRBV6-1	TRBJ2-1	medium-sized	-	TGTGCCAGCACCCTCTCTCCGTGGGCTGAGCAGTTCTTC	CASTLSPWAEQFF
TRBV6-5	TRBJ2-5	few	TRBD1	TGTGCCAGAAGTTACTCGTCGGCAGGGGGCTTTGAGAACCAGTACTTC	CARSYSSAGGFENQYF
TRBV7-2	TRBJ1-5	many	-	TGTGCCAGCAGCTTATACAGAGTCCCGGGATCTTATAGCAATCAGCCCCAGCATTTT	CASSLYRVPGSYSNQPQHF
TRBV6-5	TRBJ2-3	-	-	TGTGCCAGCAGTTACTTTAAAACCGGGACTGGAGACACAGATACGCAGTATTTT	CASSYFKTGTGDTDTQYF
TRBV7-6	TRBJ2-1	many	-	TGTGCCAGCAGCTTAATAGAGGGGAATGAGCAGTTCTTC	CASSLIEGNEQFF
TRBV6-2/TRBV6-3	TRBJ1-5	medium-sized	-	TGTGCCAGCAGTACCCGGGGAAGGGAGAGGGGCAATCAGCCCCAGCATTTT	CASSTRGRERGNQPQHF
TRBV27	TRBJ2-1	few	TRBD2	TGTGCCAGCAAGACGTCCGGGACTAGCGGATACAATGAGCAGTTCTTC	CASKTSGTSGYNEQFF
TRBV19	TRBJ1-2	medium-sized	-	TGTGCCAGTAGTCGTGGAGGTGGGGGGGACTATGGCTACACCTTC	CASSRGGGGDYGYTF
TRBV5-1	TRBJ2-7	many	-	TGCGCCAGCAGTTTCCGACAGAGTACCTACGAGCAGTACTTC	CASSFRQSTYEQYF
TRBV20-1	TRBJ2-3	few	TRBD1	TGCAGTGCAAATGGACAGGCCTCCACAGATACGCAGTATTTT	CSANGQASTDTQYF
TRBV27	TRBJ2-6	medium-sized	-	TGTGCCAGCAGTTTACGAGCTGGGGCCAACGTCCTGACTTTC	CASSLRAGANVLTF
TRBV15	TRBJ2-5	many	TRBD1	TGTGCCACCAGCAGAGCCCTCTTGACAGGGGGCGTAGAGACCCAGTACTTC	CATSRALLTGGVETQYF
TRBV20-1	TRBJ2-7	few	-	TGCAGTGCTAGAACAACTAGGGGGAGCTCCTACGAGCAGTACTTC	CSARTTRGSSYEQYF
TRBV10-2	TRBJ2-7	medium-sized	TRBD2	TGCGCCAGCAGTGAGCCCCGACTAGCGGGGGGGACCTACGAGCAGTACTTC	CASSEPRLAGGTYEQYF
TRBV4-2	TRBJ1-6	many	-	TGTGCCAGCAGCCAAGAATGGGGAGCGGGAACACCCCTCCACTTT	CASSQEWGAGTPLHF
TRBV6-5	TRBJ2-3	few	-	TGTGCCAGCAGTTATCTGGAGGGAGTGGAAGATACGCAGTATTTT	CASSYLEGVEDTQYF
TRBV27	TRBJ2-3	-	-	TGTGCCAGCAGTTTGGGGACACAGACTAGCACAGATACGCAGTATTTT	CASSLGTQTSTDTQYF
TRBV20-1	TRBJ2-2	few	TRBD1	TGCAGTGCTAGAGATCTCCAGGGGGCCTTAACCGGGGAGCTGTTTTTT	CSARDLQGALTGELFF
TRBV27	TRBJ2-1	medium-sized	-	TGTGCCAGCAGTGTCCACAATGAGCAGTTCTTC	CASSVHNEQFF
TRBV6-4	TRBJ2-1	few	TRBD2	TGTGCCAGCAGTGACGGCGGGGGGGGATACAATGAGCAGTTCTTC	CASSDGGGGYNEQFF
TRBV19	TRBJ2-1	-	-	TGCGCCAGTAGGGTCTACAATGAGCAGTTCTTC	CASRVYNEQFF
TRBV27	TRBJ1-6	medium-sized	-	TGTGCCAGCAGTTTATACCCCCGATTTCCCCTCCACTTT	CASSLYPRFPLHF
TRBV3-1	TRBJ1-1	many	-	TGTGCCAGCAGCCACAGGGACGGGACTGAAGCTTTCTTT	CASSHRDGTEAFF